The 15 T cell receptor beta chains given below trace back to one sample, sequenced in a study of cytomegalovirus exposure and HLA in healthy donors. Amplification used 60 Vbeta primers and 13 Jbeta primers. Repertoires were generated with immunoSEQ multiplex PCR, while TCRdb's copy carries only in-frame clones and drops some. Recorded for this sample: over 90,000 clones. The sample was PBMCs. The receptors derive from a middle-aged man in good health and CMV-seronegative.

The rearrangement joins TRBV25-1 to TRBJ1-2; D is unclear. The CDR3 length is 11 residues. Germline V gives CDR1 MGHDK, CDR2 SYGVNS. Trimming took off 5 bases at V and 7 bases at J, with 8 bases between the two ends. CDR3 loop: CASSLGSGYTF. The CDR3 DNA sequence: TGTGCCAGCAGTCTGGGGAGTGGCTACACCTTC.

This sequence joins TRBV30 and TRBJ1-1; D ambiguous. Germline assignment: CDR1 GTSNPN and CDR2 SVGIG (reference sequence). The V and J ends lost 0 bases and 1 base respectively, with 9 bases between them. CDR3 length: 14 amino acids. CDR3 in DNA: TGTGCCTGGAGTGTACGAGGATCGAACACTGAAGCTTTCTTT. Protein sequence: CAWSVRGSNTEAFF.

The CDR3 DNA reads as TGTGCCAGTAGTATCGGGGGAGGGGGGGCAGAGACCCAGTACTTC. The encoded protein is CASSIGGGGAETQYF. The rearrangement uses TRBV19 and TRBJ2-5; the D gene is possibly TRBD2 (7 bases). CDR3 length: 15 amino acids. Trimming stripped 3 bases from V and 4 bases from J, with 15 bases between. CDR1 is LNHDA, CDR2 SQIVND, per germline (reference sequence).

The J gene is TRBJ2-1, the V gene TRBV2; D remains unclear. This CDR3 comprises 10 residues. Trimming took off 6 bases at V and 6 bases at J, with 3 bases between the two ends. Germline loops: CDR1 SNHLY, CDR2 FYNNEI. CDR3 DNA: TGTGCCAGCAGCGGCAATGAGCAGTTCTTC. Translating it yields CASSGNEQFF.

Notes on this clone: The sample contains more than one DNA sequence encoding this CDR3. The chain uses TRBV5-1 and TRBJ2-3, with 10 nucleotides matching TRBD1. The CDR3 has 15 residues. Germline-derived CDR1 and CDR2 are SGHRS and YFSETQ. V dropped 3 bases and J dropped 2; count of bases not matched to a gene: 3. The chain's CDR3 is CASSSGQGPTDTQYF. DNA of the CDR3: TGCGCCAGCAGCTCGGGACAGGGGCCCACAGATACGCAGTATTTT.

The rearrangement uses TRBV6-5 and TRBJ1-5; 7 nucleotides agree with TRBD1. The J segment lost 3 bases and the V segment lost 2 bases, leaving 4 bases of the junction unmatched. This CDR3 has 15 residues. Germline values: CDR1 MNHEY, CDR2 SVGAGI. For the CDR3, the DNA is TGTGCCAGCAGTTACAAGACAGGGTACAATCAGCCCCAGCATTTT. Translating gives CASSYKTGYNQPQHF.

The chain carries TRBV5-1 and TRBJ2-7; 9 bases line up with TRBD2. The CDR3 consists of 15 residues. With 4 bases clipped from V and 9 bases from J, the junction kept 14 bases outside the gene matches. Germline V gene sequence: CDR1 SGHRS, CDR2 YFSETQ. Here the CDR3 reads CASSQTSGSPPRQYF. The CDR3 DNA sequence: TGCGCCAGCAGCCAAACTAGCGGGTCCCCACCGCGGCAGTACTTC.

The chain combines TRBV5-4 with TRBJ1-2; 8 positions match TRBD1. The germline CDR1 and CDR2 sequences are SGHNT and YYREEE (reference sequence). The CDR3 has 13 residues. V lost 3 bases and J lost 6; bases outside the gene matches: 4. CDR3 sequence: CASSWGQENGYTF. CDR3 nucleotide sequence: TGTGCCAGCAGCTGGGGACAGGAGAATGGCTACACCTTC.

This sequence joins TRBV18 and TRBJ1-2; D is ambiguous. This CDR3 region has 12 residues. V shed 3 bases and J shed 2 bases, with 4 bases lying between them. The germline CDR1 and CDR2 sequences are KGHSH and LQKENI. In DNA, the CDR3 is TGTGCCAGCTCACCCTCCAACTATGGCTACACCTTC. The encoded protein is CASSPSNYGYTF.

The gene calls are TRBV5-4 and TRBJ2-5; no reliable D call. The J call is in doubt because the DNA end fits TRBJ2-7 better. Germline V gene sequence: CDR1 SGHNT, CDR2 YYREEE (reference sequence). This CDR3 is built from 15 residues. CDR3 nucleotide sequence: TGTGCCAGCAGCACAGAATCGGGTCTAGCCTACGAGCAGTACTTC. Amino acids: CASSTESGLAYEQYF.

The gene calls are TRBV19 and TRBJ2-1; the match to TRBD1 covers 7 bases. The CDR3 loop spans 15 amino acids. Germline CDR1 and CDR2: LNHDA and SQIVND (reference sequence). Trimming at V came to 6 bases and at J to 0 bases, leaving 5 bases not matched to a gene. CDR3 in DNA: TGTGCCAGTAGACCGGACAGGAGCTCCTACAATGAGCAGTTCTTC. Translation: CASRPDRSSYNEQFF.

The rearrangement joins TRBV23-1 to TRBJ1-1; unclear D gene. TRBV23-1 is noted as an ORF with a role that remains uncertain. The CDR3 totals 14 residues. Trimming cost V 0 bases and J 4 bases, with 9 bases left between them. CDR3 region: CASSQSSERTEAFF. Written as DNA, the CDR3 is TGCGCCAGCAGTCAATCTTCTGAGCGCACTGAAGCTTTCTTT.

The J gene is TRBJ2-2, the V gene TRBV11-2, with TRBD2 matching over 8 bases. CDR1 and CDR2 (germline): SGHAT, FQNNGV. CDR3 length: 14 amino acids. V lost 4 bases to trimming and J lost 5 bases; unmatched junction nucleotides: 3. CDR3 in DNA: TGTGCCAGCAGCTCGGGACTAGTTACCGGGGAGCTGTTTTTT. The encoded protein is CASSSGLVTGELFF.

This rearrangement joins TRBV10-3 to TRBJ1-2; 7 bases are a match to TRBD1. The V gene end was trimmed by 4 bases and the J gene end by 6 bases; junction bases not matched to a gene: 11. Germline lookup yields CDR1 ENHRY and CDR2 SYGVKD. This CDR3 is built from 15 residues. This CDR3 is CAISGQDRAGDGYTF. The CDR3, as DNA: TGTGCCATCAGTGGGCAAGACAGGGCCGGGGATGGCTACACCTTC.

V and J are TRBV12-5 and TRBJ1-1; TRBD1 matches at 7 bases. This CDR3 region has 15 residues. J lost 2 bases, V lost 4 bases, and 7 bases had no gene match. From germline, CDR1 is LGHNT and CDR2 FRNRAP. CDR3 protein: CASGSPTGANTEAFF. The CDR3 nucleotides are TGTGCTAGTGGTTCCCCCACAGGGGCTAACACTGAAGCTTTCTTT.